The 27 T cell receptor beta chains listed next were all sequenced from one sample in a study of beta chain features in type 1 diabetes. Expressed TCRB transcripts were sequenced because the isolated RNA had all been reverse transcribed beforehand. This table comes from immunoSEQ multiplex PCR, and its TCRdb copy is limited to in-frame clones, with some not included. The table shows about 320,000 clones, with roughly 15% occurring only once. The sequenced sample consisted of central memory CD4+ T cells from blood. Every receptor here comes from a man younger than 45 in good health.

This clone was seen a few times. The chain employs TRBV4-3 and TRBJ1-4; the D is unclear. V was cut by 1 base and J by 3 bases, with 3 bases left in between. The CDR3 has 13 amino acids. CDR1 and CDR2 (germline): LGHNA, YSLEER. CDR3 DNA sequence: TGCGCCAGCAGCCAAGCCTCTAATGAAAAACTGTTTTTT. Residues: CASSQASNEKLFF.

Turning to this clone: One end of the junction does not line up with germline, which may come from a read error. The chain employs TRBV6-1 and TRBJ2-1; no clear D gene. The CDR3 length is 12 residues. The germline gives CDR1 MNHNS, CDR2 SASEGT. The CDR3 bases are TGTGCCAGCAGTGACGTGGCCGAAGAGCTGTTCTTC. The encoded protein is CASSDVAEELFF.

The chain has TRBV2 and TRBJ1-2, with a tentative D call TRBD1 (6 bases). Trimming pared 7 bases from V and 8 bases from J, leaving 14 bases between. Germline V gives CDR1 SNHLY, CDR2 FYNNEI. The CDR3 consists of 12 residues. CDR3 sequence reads: CASTGYRDGYTF. As DNA, the CDR3 is TGTGCCAGCACCGGGTACAGGGACGGCTACACCTTC. Full variable domain (remainder filled in from reference TRBV2 and TRBJ1-2): EPEVTQTPSHQVTQMGQEVILRCVPISNHLYFYWYRQILGQKVEFLVSFYNNEISEKSEIFDDQFSVERPDGSNFTLKIRSTKLEDSAMYFCASTGYRDGYTFGSGTRLTVV.

This chain uses TRBV4-3 with TRBJ2-2; 10 bases fit TRBD2. With 0 bases clipped from V and 0 bases from J, the junction kept 4 bases outside the gene matches. Germline V gives CDR1 LGHNA, CDR2 YSLEER. The CDR3 contains 18 residues. The CDR3 spells CASSQDTSGTTNTGELFF. CDR3 sequence (DNA): TGCGCCAGCAGCCAAGATACTAGCGGGACCACGAACACCGGGGAGCTGTTTTTT.

The gene calls are TRBV4-1 and TRBJ2-7; tentatively, D is TRBD1 or TRBD2 (5 bases each). The V end lost 0 bases, the J end lost 6 bases, and 15 bases lay between the germline ends. Germline V gives CDR1 MGHRA, CDR2 YSYEKL. This CDR3 is built from 15 residues. The DNA for the CDR3 is TGCGCCAGCAGCCAAGAGCAGGGACCCCGGTCCGAGCAGTACTTC. Protein: CASSQEQGPRSEQYF.

This chain joins TRBV7-9 and TRBJ2-2, with 7 bases lining up with TRBD1. Germline V gene data show CDR1 as SEHNR and CDR2 as FQNEAQ (reference sequence). CDR3 length equals 16 residues. V lost 6 bases to trimming and J lost 0 bases; unmatched junction nucleotides: 7. CDR3: CASSWTGQTNTGELFF. DNA for the CDR3: TGTGCCAGCAGTTGGACAGGACAGACGAACACCGGGGAGCTGTTTTTT.

The chain uses TRBV11-2 and TRBJ2-5; D could derive from TRBD1 or TRBD2 (6 bases each). Trimming shortened V by 1 base and J by 2 bases, and 11 bases separated the two germline ends. From germline, CDR1 is SGHAT and CDR2 FQNNGV. The CDR3 is 15 amino acids. The CDR3 spells CASSLGTGRQETQYF. The CDR3 coding sequence is TGTGCCAGCAGCTTAGGCACAGGGAGGCAAGAGACCCAGTACTTC. Filled out from reference TRBV11-2 and TRBJ2-5, the complete variable domain reads EAGVAQSPRYKIIEKRQSVAFWCNPISGHATLYWYQQILGQGPKLLIQFQNNGVVDDSQLPKDRFSAERLKGVDSTLKIQPAKLEDSAVYLCASSLGTGRQETQYFGPGTRLLVL.

The CDR3 sequence: CASSFGQGGTEAFF. The CDR3 nucleotides are TGTGCCAGCTCCTTCGGACAGGGGGGGACTGAAGCTTTCTTT. This rearrangement joins TRBV18 to TRBJ1-1, with 10 positions matching TRBD1. The CDR3 contains 14 residues. Germline assignment: CDR1 KGHSH and CDR2 LQKENI. After removal of 6 bases from V and 5 bases from J, the junction contained 6 bases not matched to a gene.

This sequence joins TRBV11-1 and TRBJ2-5; 8 nucleotides align to TRBD2. The CDR3 sequence is 15 residues long. Germline V gene data show CDR1 as SGHAT and CDR2 as FQDESV (reference sequence). With V trimmed by 2 bases and J by 5 bases, 7 bases remained unmatched. CDR3 nucleotides: TGTGCCAGCAGCTTAACCCCACGGGGGGGCGAGACCCAGTACTTC. It codes for CASSLTPRGGETQYF.

This clone was counted between two and nine times. The genes are TRBV19 and TRBJ1-2; 7 nucleotides agree with TRBD1. This CDR3 spans 16 amino acids. Germline values: CDR1 LNHDA, CDR2 SQIVND (reference sequence). V lost 8 bases, J lost 2 bases, and 14 bases stayed unmatched. CDR3 loop: CASRKRTGQANYGYTF. CDR3 nucleotide sequence: TGTGCCAGTCGGAAACGGACAGGCCAGGCGAACTATGGCTACACCTTC.

This clone was found a few times. The V gene is TRBV11-2, the J gene TRBJ2-3; D not resolved. The germline V and J ends were trimmed by 3 bases and 9 bases, with 10 bases remaining between them. The CDR3 consists of 12 residues. The germline V gene has CDR1 SGHAT and CDR2 FQNNGV. The DNA for the CDR3 is TGTGCCAGCAGCTTCACGGGTGGGACGCAGTATTTT. It translates to CASSFTGGTQYF.

The CDR3 reads CASSQVQANTEAFF. The CDR3 DNA follows: TGCGCCAGCAGCCAAGTCCAGGCGAACACTGAAGCTTTCTTT. The chain has TRBV4-3 and TRBJ1-1, with D hard to call. Trimming stripped 1 base from V and 1 base from J, with 7 bases between. Germline CDR1 is LGHNA and CDR2 is YSLEER. This CDR3 is built from 14 residues.

V is TRBV6-1 and J is TRBJ2-5; 9 bases match TRBD2. The CDR3 has 16 amino acids. CDR1 and CDR2 (germline): MNHNS, SASEGT. The junction had 11 bases not matched to a gene; V was cut back by 4 bases and J by 5 bases. The CDR3, as DNA: TGTGCCAGCAGTGCGGGTCTAGCGGGGTGGAAGGAGACCCAGTACTTC. This translates into CASSAGLAGWKETQYF.

This clone was detected many times. The chain employs TRBV19 and TRBJ1-3; D uncertain. Germline V lookup: CDR1 LNHDA, CDR2 SQIVND (reference sequence). CDR3 size: 16 residues. V was trimmed by 5 bases and J by 0 bases, leaving 14 bases between them. The CDR3 region has the DNA TGTGCCAGTAGTGATTGGTCGGGTAGCTCTGGAAACACCATATATTTT. It codes for CASSDWSGSSGNTIYF.

This clone occurred many times. This chain links TRBV29-1 with TRBJ2-7, with 7 bases matching TRBD2. The CDR3 contains 14 residues. The germline V gene has CDR1 SQVTM and CDR2 ANQGSEA. Trimming at V came to 6 bases and at J to 0 bases, leaving 8 bases not matched to a gene. CDR3 coding DNA: TGCAGCGTCCGATCAGCGGGAACCTCCTACGAGCAGTACTTC. This codes for CSVRSAGTSYEQYF.

The V and J genes are TRBV28 and TRBJ1-6, with D hard to call. This CDR3 is 15 amino acids long. CDR1 is MDHEN, CDR2 SYDVKM, per germline. The V and J ends lost 7 bases and 5 bases respectively, with 15 bases between them. The CDR3 loop reads CASIGAETHNSPLHF. The CDR3 DNA is TGTGCCAGCATCGGAGCGGAGACCCATAATTCACCCCTCCACTTT.

The chain employs TRBV10-3 and TRBJ2-7; D might be TRBD1 or TRBD2, each matching 6 bases. Trimming removed 11 bases from V and 7 bases from J, with 21 bases in between. This CDR3 contains 13 residues. Per the germline V gene, CDR1 is ENHRY and CDR2 is SYGVKD. CDR3 sequence: CAAARDTAGEQYV. CDR3 DNA: TGTGCCGCAGCACGGGACACGGCGGGGGAGCAGTACGTC.

This rearrangement joins TRBV25-1 to TRBJ2-1, with D maybe TRBD2 (6 bases). The germline V and J ends were trimmed by 6 bases and 3 bases, with 12 bases remaining between them. This CDR3 region has 14 residues. Germline V gene data show CDR1 as MGHDK and CDR2 as SYGVNS. In DNA, the CDR3 is TGTGCCAGCAGAGGGCTAGCGAACTACAATGAGCAGTTCTTC. Translating it yields CASRGLANYNEQFF.

This clone was detected only a few times. V gene TRBV5-4 combines with J gene TRBJ1-1; possibly TRBD1 for D (6 bases). The CDR3 has 14 residues. Germline-derived CDR1 and CDR2 are SGHNT and YYREEE (reference sequence). Trimming stripped 4 bases from V and 4 bases from J, with 14 bases between. The DNA for the CDR3 is TGTGCCAGCAGCCTTGACGGGGGCATCACTGAAGCTTTCTTT. It is translated as CASSLDGGITEAFF.

This clone was picked up a small number of times. This sequence joins TRBV19 and TRBJ1-1, with D hard to call. Looked up from germline, CDR1 is LNHDA and CDR2 is SQIVND (reference sequence). V lost 0 bases to trimming and J lost 2 bases, with 13 bases between them. This CDR3 comprises 16 residues. As DNA, the CDR3 is TGTGCCAGTAGTATAGATCTGCGGGTCACCAACACTGAAGCTTTCTTT. It is translated as CASSIDLRVTNTEAFF.

There are a few counts of this clone. The CDR3 nucleotides read TGTGCCTGGAGTTGGGGGTTGGTCTATGAGCAGTTCTTC. Translation: CAWSWGLVYEQFF. The chain employs TRBV30 and TRBJ2-1, with D perhaps given as TRBD1 or TRBD2 (5 bases each). V dropped 2 bases and J dropped 8 bases, with 13 bases sitting between them. The CDR3 is made up of 13 amino acids. Germline CDR1 and CDR2: GTSNPN and SVGIG (reference sequence).

The chain uses TRBV4-3 and TRBJ1-4, with D unresolved. Germline V gene sequence: CDR1 LGHNA, CDR2 YSLEER. The CDR3 covers 15 residues. V was shortened by 0 bases and J by 4 bases, with 9 bases between the two germline ends. In DNA form, the CDR3 reads TGCGCCAGCAGCCAAGATACCCGCGGTAATGAAAAACTGTTTTTT. Translating gives CASSQDTRGNEKLFF.

This clone was seen a handful of times. The chain links TRBV5-4 to TRBJ1-2, with D possibly TRBD1 on 6 matching bases. Trimming shortened V by 4 bases and J by 4 bases, and 17 bases separated the two germline ends. Looked up from germline, CDR1 is SGHNT and CDR2 is YYREEE (reference sequence). The length of the CDR3 is 15 residues. This chain's CDR3 is CASSRREGGFYGYTF. CDR3 sequence (DNA): TGTGCCAGCAGCAGAAGAGAAGGGGGATTCTATGGCTACACCTTC.

The V call is TRBV29-1, the J call TRBJ2-2, with TRBD1 matching 7 bases. The CDR3 length is 15 residues. The V and J ends lost 7 bases and 4 bases, in that order; junction bases with no gene match: 12. The germline V gene has CDR1 SQVTM and CDR2 ANQGSEA. CDR3 bases: TGCAGCGCAGGTTTGGGGGACAGTTTCACCGGGGAGCTGTTTTTT. Residues: CSAGLGDSFTGELFF.

This clone has a handful of counts. V gene TRBV20-1 combines with J gene TRBJ1-1; D gene ambiguous. This CDR3 comprises 11 residues. Trimming left V 3 bases short and J 3 bases short, with 5 bases between. Looked up from germline, CDR1 is DFQATT and CDR2 is SNEGSKA (reference sequence). CDR3 nucleotide sequence: TGCAGTGCTAGGTCCTACACTGAAGCTTTCTTT. This sequence encodes CSARSYTEAFF.

The sample holds a few counts of this clone. Other DNA sequences in this specimen translate into the identical CDR3. This rearrangement joins TRBV2 to TRBJ1-3; the D is unclear. The germline V and J ends were trimmed by 3 bases and 2 bases, with 8 bases remaining between them. The CDR3 is 14 residues long. Germline V gene lookup returns CDR1 SNHLY and CDR2 FYNNEI. In DNA form, the CDR3 reads TGTGCCAGCAGTGAGGCGCGAACTGGAAACACCATATATTTT. It is translated as CASSEARTGNTIYF.

This clone was seen only a few times. The DNA for the CDR3 is TGTGCCATCAGTCGGGAGAGGGCCTACAATGAGCAGTTCTTC. Protein product: CAISRERAYNEQFF. V usage is TRBV10-3 and J usage is TRBJ2-1; D may be TRBD2 (6 bases). The V end was cut by 5 bases, the J end by 2 bases, with 10 bases between. Germline V gene data show CDR1 as ENHRY and CDR2 as SYGVKD. This CDR3 is 14 amino acids long.